This entry lists 20 T cell receptor beta chains sequenced from one sample in a study of OX40 agonist ivuxolimab in advanced cancers. TCRdb keeps only in-frame clones here, not all; method: immunoSEQ multiplex PCR. The sample has around 19,000 clones, approximately 86% seen once; the top ten hold around 17%. The sequences come from CD4+ or CD8+ T cells sorted from blood, collected in a trial of the OX40 agonist ivuxolimab. The receptors come from an adult with an advanced solid tumor such as melanoma, head and neck, liver or kidney cancer.

The chain has TRBV7-9 and TRBJ2-1; D not certain. CDR3 size: 11 residues. CDR1 is SEHNR, CDR2 FQNEAQ, per germline (reference sequence). Trimming stripped 2 bases from V and 9 bases from J, with 5 bases between. CDR3 amino acids: CASSLNGEQFF. The CDR3 DNA sequence: TGTGCCAGCAGCTTAAATGGTGAGCAGTTCTTC.

CDR3 sequence reads: CASSQDRRPGTSVTGELFF. CDR3 sequence (DNA): TGCGCCAGCAGCCAAGATAGGCGTCCCGGGACTAGCGTCACCGGGGAGCTGTTTTTT. This sequence joins TRBV4-3 and TRBJ2-2, with 10 bases matching TRBD2. The CDR3 spans 19 residues. Trimming cost V 0 bases and J 4 bases; bases outside gene matches: 11. Looked up from germline, CDR1 is LGHNA and CDR2 is YSLEER.

The V gene is TRBV7-3, the J gene TRBJ1-1, with TRBD1 identical over 7 bases. Germline V gives CDR1 SGHTA, CDR2 FQGTGA. V dropped 3 bases and J dropped 7; count of bases not matched to a gene: 5. The CDR3 has 13 residues. CDR3: CASSLTGSNEAFF. CDR3 nucleotide sequence: TGTGCCAGCAGCTTGACAGGGTCGAATGAAGCTTTCTTT.

This clone was detected once. CDR3 bases: TGCGCCAGCAGCTTGGGGGTGAGCACAGATACGCAGTATTTT. The encoded protein is CASSLGVSTDTQYF. The chain recombines TRBV5-1 with TRBJ2-3, with no clear D. The germline CDR1 and CDR2 sequences are SGHRS and YFSETQ. V was clipped by 0 bases and J by 0 bases, with 5 bases between them. There are 14 residues in the CDR3. Drawing the rest from reference TRBV5-1 and TRBJ2-3, the complete variable domain is KAGVTQTPRYLIKTRGQQVTLSCSPISGHRSVSWYQQTPGQGLQFLFEYFSETQRNKGNFPGRFSGRQFSNSRSEMNVSTLELGDSALYLCASSLGVSTDTQYFGPGTRLTVL.

The chain couples TRBV9 to TRBJ2-1; TRBD2 might be the D (5 bases). The CDR3 covers 16 residues. Germline V gives CDR1 SGDLS, CDR2 YYNGEE. The V end lost 1 base, the J end lost 5 bases, and 16 bases lay between the germline ends. CDR3 DNA: TGTGCCAGCAGCGTACCTCAAGCGGCCTTGGACAATGAGCAGTTCTTC. Protein product: CASSVPQAALDNEQFF.

The genes are TRBV10-1 and TRBJ2-2; 7 bases align to TRBD2. With V trimmed by 6 bases and J by 3 bases, 7 bases remained unmatched. The CDR3 length is 15 residues. Germline V CDR1 and CDR2: WNHNN, SYGVQD (reference sequence). The CDR3 reads CASSPRSGYTGELFF. The CDR3, as DNA: TGCGCCAGCAGCCCCCGTAGCGGGTACACCGGGGAGCTGTTTTTT.

This sequence joins TRBV5-4 and TRBJ2-7; 11 bases are shared with TRBD1. Germline CDR1 reads SGHNT; CDR2 reads YYREEE (reference sequence). This CDR3 is 16 amino acids long. V was clipped by 4 bases and J by 5 bases; unmatched bases: 11. DNA for the CDR3: TGTGCCAGCAGCCGGAGAACGGGACAGGGGGAAGACGAGCAGTACTTC. Amino acids: CASSRRTGQGEDEQYF.

V gene TRBV11-3 combines with J gene TRBJ1-1; possibly TRBD1 for D (5 bases). Germline V gene sequence: CDR1 SGHNT, CDR2 YENEEA. The germline V and J ends were trimmed by 3 bases and 0 bases, with 11 bases remaining between them. The CDR3 consists of 15 residues. CDR3 coding DNA: TGTGCCAGCAGCTTGGGACGGCTCATGAACACTGAAGCTTTCTTT. Protein sequence: CASSLGRLMNTEAFF.

V gene TRBV4-2 combines with J gene TRBJ1-2; TRBD1 agrees at 9 bases. CDR3 length equals 14 residues. V shed 5 bases and J 6 bases; nucleotides not matched to a gene: 7. The germline V gene encodes CDR1 LGHNA and CDR2 YNFKEQ. CDR3 sequence (DNA): TGTGCCAGCAGCGCACCGGGACAGGGAGATGGCTACACCTTC. Translated, it gives CASSAPGQGDGYTF.

The chain combines TRBV19 with TRBJ2-3; 9 bases align to TRBD1. Germline V CDR1 and CDR2: LNHDA, SQIVND (reference sequence). The CDR3 spans 15 residues. After removal of 7 bases from V and 2 bases from J, the junction contained 7 bases not matched to a gene. The CDR3 loop is CASKDRGGSTDTQYF. CDR3 nucleotide sequence: TGTGCCAGTAAAGACAGGGGGGGATCCACAGATACGCAGTATTTT.

The genes are TRBV7-2 and TRBJ1-2, with D uncertain. Germline V gene sequence: CDR1 SGHTA, CDR2 FQGNSA. The CDR3 length is 15 residues. V lost 5 bases to trimming and J lost 7 bases, with 20 bases between them. DNA of the CDR3: TGTGCCAGCAGCGTCCGGGTACCGGCCTCGGGTGGCTACACCTTC. Translating it yields CASSVRVPASGGYTF.

The genes are TRBV18 and TRBJ2-7, with D tentatively TRBD1 (5 bases). Trimming cost V 0 bases and J 3 bases, with 6 bases left between them. CDR1 and CDR2 (germline): KGHSH, LQKENI. CDR3 length: 13 residues. This CDR3 is CASSPPDSYEQYF. Written as DNA, the CDR3 is TGTGCCAGCTCACCACCTGACAGCTACGAGCAGTACTTC.

V and J are TRBV6-5 and TRBJ1-6, with D possibly matching TRBD1 (5 bases). Germline CDR1 and CDR2: MNHEY and SVGAGI. CDR3 length equals 15 residues. The V gene lost 6 bases and the J gene lost 4 bases, with 13 bases spanning the gap. The CDR3 here is CASRPGGAYNSPLHF. The CDR3, as DNA: TGTGCCAGCAGGCCGGGGGGAGCATATAATTCACCCCTCCACTTT.

The V gene is TRBV5-4, the J gene TRBJ1-3; 8 nucleotides match TRBD1. This CDR3 region has 16 residues. The germline V gene has CDR1 SGHNT and CDR2 YYREEE (reference sequence). Unmatched junction bases numbered 9, after V lost 4 bases and J lost 3 bases. The CDR3: CASSPGQAKSGNTIYF. For the CDR3, the DNA is TGTGCCAGCAGCCCGGGACAGGCCAAGAGTGGAAACACCATATATTTT.

This chain links TRBV27 with TRBJ2-7, with 7 bases identical to TRBD2. The CDR3 covers 16 residues. Germline V gene sequence: CDR1 MNHEY, CDR2 SMNVEV (reference sequence). Trimming took 2 bases from V and 1 from J; bases not matched to a gene: 8. CDR3 coding DNA: TGTGCCAGCAGTTTAGGGGGTGGCGGGGGATCCTACGAGCAGTACTTC. Protein sequence: CASSLGGGGGSYEQYF.

The rearrangement joins TRBV6-8 to TRBJ2-7, with D tentatively TRBD1 or TRBD2 (5 bases each). Germline V gene data show CDR1 as MNHGY and CDR2 as SAAAGT. V lost 6 bases, J lost 2 bases, and 23 bases lay in between. The CDR3 sequence is 17 residues long. The CDR3 spells CASSSGTGLRATYEQYF. The CDR3 bases are TGTGCCAGCAGCTCCGGGACCGGTTTACGGGCGACCTACGAGCAGTACTTC.

The CDR3 protein is CASSRDRVSGELFF. The CDR3 nucleotides read TGTGCCAGCTCCCGAGACAGGGTATCCGGGGAGCTGTTTTTT. The chain carries TRBV18 and TRBJ2-2; 7 bases align to TRBD1. The germline gives CDR1 KGHSH, CDR2 LQKENI. J was trimmed by 6 bases and V by 6 bases; bases with no gene match: 7. This CDR3 has 14 amino acids.

This chain joins TRBV5-1 and TRBJ2-7; a possible D gene is TRBD2 (5 bases). The CDR3 totals 13 residues. Looked up from germline, CDR1 is SGHRS and CDR2 is YFSETQ. V dropped 3 bases and J dropped 3 bases, with 10 bases sitting between them. CDR3 coding DNA: TGCGCCAGCAGCTCGTATAGCGACTACGAGCAGTACTTC. It is translated as CASSSYSDYEQYF.

The chain combines TRBV5-4 with TRBJ2-5, with a possible D match to TRBD2 (5 bases). This CDR3 is built from 15 residues. V dropped 5 bases and J dropped 2 bases, with 16 bases sitting between them. CDR1 is SGHNT and CDR2 is YYREEE in the germline V gene (reference sequence). CDR3 region: CASSVDSGRQETQYF. CDR3 DNA: TGTGCCAGCAGTGTGGACTCCGGGCGTCAAGAGACCCAGTACTTC.

The genes are TRBV27 and TRBJ1-2, with 11 bases matching TRBD1. The junction had 6 bases not matched to a gene; V was cut back by 5 bases and J by 7 bases. The CDR3 has 14 residues. From germline, CDR1 is MNHEY and CDR2 SMNVEV (reference sequence). DNA for the CDR3: TGTGCCAGCAGTAGGGGGGACAGGGGGGCTGGCTACACCTTC. Translated, it gives CASSRGDRGAGYTF.